These T cell receptor beta chains were read from a single sample in a study of cytomegalovirus exposure and HLA in healthy donors. The repertoire was sequenced with immunoSEQ multiplex PCR; TCRdb's copy has only in-frame clones and lacks some. Of approximately 200,000 clones listed, more than 70% are singletons. Specimen: PBMCs. The receptor set was obtained from a boy between 5 and 17 years old in good health and CMV-seronegative. CDR3s include the opening cysteine and the closing phenylalanine or tryptophan. A D gene is named only where the DNA matches it firmly. Expanded clones get a size class; other rows say once, few or many, or leave the size out.

TRBD2	TRBV11-2	NA	TRBJ2-1	TGTGCCAGCAGCTTAGCGGAACGACTAGCGGGAGTTCGGGAGCAGTTCTTC	CASSLAERLAGVREQFF
NA	TRBV5-4	NA	TRBJ2-3	TGTGCCAGCAGCTCGGGGAGTAGCACAGATACGCAGTATTTT	CASSSGSSTDTQYF
TRBD1	TRBV5-4	NA	TRBJ1-3	TGTGCCAGCAGCTTGGAGGGACAGGGGACGAGAGGACGGAACACCATATATTTT	CASSLEGQGTRGRNTIYF
NA	TRBV4-1	few	TRBJ1-3	TGCGCCAGCAGCTCTGTGGGTGGGAGTGGAAACACCATATATTTT	CASSSVGGSGNTIYF
TRBD1	TRBV28	NA	TRBJ1-1	TGTGCCAGCAGTCCGACGGACAGGGAAGAAGCTTTCTTT	CASSPTDREEAFF
TRBD1	TRBV5-6	NA	TRBJ2-7	TGTGCCAGCAGCTTGAGGGACAGGCTCTACGAGCAGTACTTC	CASSLRDRLYEQYF
TRBD1	TRBV30	NA	TRBJ2-7	TGTGCCTGGAGTAATTACAGGGGGGCGGAGGGCGAGCAGTACTTC	CAWSNYRGAEGEQYF
TRBD1	TRBV27	NA	TRBJ1-5	TGTGCCGGGGGCTTTGGGACAGTACCTTTCAATCAGCCCCAGCATTTT	CAGGFGTVPFNQPQHF
TRBD2	TRBV5-1	NA	TRBJ2-5	TGCGCCAGCAGCTTGGTAAAGGGACTAGCGGGAGGCAGGGAGACCCAGTACTTC	CASSLVKGLAGGRETQYF
NA	TRBV6-1	NA	TRBJ2-3	TGTGCCAGCAGTGATGGATGGGCCTCAAGCACAGATACGCAGTATTTT	CASSDGWASSTDTQYF
TRBD1	TRBV27	few	TRBJ2-7	TGTGCCAGCAGCAGCTCAGGGGGTGGCGAGCAGTACTTC	CASSSSGGGEQYF
NA	TRBV30	NA	TRBJ1-1	TGTGCCTGGAGGGGTAGACAGGTTCATGACACTGAAGCTTTCTTT	CAWRGRQVHDTEAFF
TRBD1	TRBV4-1	NA	TRBJ2-5	TGCGCCAGCAGCCAAGTTCTGCTGGACAGGGGAGGGGAGACCCAGTACTTC	CASSQVLLDRGGETQYF
TRBD1	TRBV19	NA	TRBJ2-7	TGTGCCAGTAGTATAGATCCGGGACAGGGATTAGACGAGCAGTACTTC	CASSIDPGQGLDEQYF
TRBD2	TRBV7-3	NA	TRBJ2-3	TGTGCCAGCAGCTTCGCGGGAGCGCGGGCAGATACGCAGTATTTT	CASSFAGARADTQYF